Listed below are T cell receptor beta chains from one sample, sequenced in a study of OX40 agonist ivuxolimab in advanced cancers. Libraries were prepared by immunoSEQ multiplex PCR; TCRdb keeps only in-frame clonotypes and omits some of them. The sample has 75,000 to 100,000 clones, 84% seen once; the top ten hold roughly 5.4%. Here the sequenced sample was CD4+ or CD8+ T cells sorted from blood, taken in a trial of the OX40 agonist ivuxolimab. The receptors come from an adult with an advanced solid tumor such as melanoma, head and neck, liver or kidney cancer. Each CDR3 is given with its conserved first and last residue. Each record gives: J gene, V gene, clone size, D gene, CDR3 protein, CDR3 DNA. The D gene is left open where the match is weak. Only part of the rows carry a size: once, few, many, or a class if the clone is expanded.

J gene: TRBJ2-6; V gene: TRBV30; clone size: many; D gene: .; CDR3 protein: CAWSVRSSGANVLTF; CDR3 DNA: TGTGCCTGGAGTGTACGGAGCTCTGGGGCCAACGTCCTGACTTTC
J gene: TRBJ1-2; V gene: TRBV5-1; clone size: .; D gene: .; CDR3 protein: CASSPDSHYGYTF; CDR3 DNA: TGCGCCAGCAGCCCCGACAGTCACTATGGCTACACCTTC
J gene: TRBJ2-7; V gene: TRBV12-5; clone size: .; D gene: .; CDR3 protein: CASGFAGSYEQYF; CDR3 DNA: TGTGCTAGTGGTTTTGCCGGATCCTACGAGCAGTACTTC
J gene: TRBJ1-2; V gene: TRBV19; clone size: .; D gene: .; CDR3 protein: CASSIQGRSYGYTF; CDR3 DNA: TGTGCCAGTAGTATCCAGGGCAGGAGCTATGGCTACACCTTC
J gene: TRBJ2-7; V gene: TRBV10-2; clone size: .; D gene: .; CDR3 protein: CASSEVGPTYEQYF; CDR3 DNA: TGCGCCAGCAGTGAGGTGGGACCAACCTACGAGCAGTACTTC
J gene: TRBJ2-7; V gene: TRBV5-1; clone size: .; D gene: .; CDR3 protein: CASSPGTERDEQYF; CDR3 DNA: TGCGCCAGCAGCCCGGGGACGGAGAGGGACGAGCAGTACTTC
J gene: TRBJ2-7; V gene: TRBV27; clone size: .; D gene: TRBD1; CDR3 protein: CASSYQGTETPYEQYF; CDR3 DNA: TGTGCCAGCAGTTACCAAGGGACAGAGACCCCCTACGAGCAGTACTTC
J gene: TRBJ2-1; V gene: TRBV7-9; clone size: .; D gene: .; CDR3 protein: CASSFFVGGSYNEQFF; CDR3 DNA: TGTGCCAGCAGCTTCTTCGTTGGGGGATCCTACAATGAGCAGTTCTTC
J gene: TRBJ2-4; V gene: TRBV6-1; clone size: .; D gene: .; CDR3 protein: CASSEVGLFYIELAKNIQYF; CDR3 DNA: TGTGCCAGCAGTGAAGTGGGACTTTTTTACATAGAGCTAGCCAAAAACATTCAGTACTTC
J gene: TRBJ1-2; V gene: TRBV19; clone size: .; D gene: .; CDR3 protein: CASSIGRGMDYGYTF; CDR3 DNA: TGTGCCAGTAGTATTGGTCGGGGGATGGACTATGGCTACACCTTC